These 27 T cell receptor beta chains originate from one sample sequenced in a study of cytomegalovirus exposure and HLA in healthy donors. With 60 Vbeta and 13 Jbeta primers, the PCR was carried out. The table came from immunoSEQ multiplex PCR; TCRdb's copy has only in-frame clones and leaves some out. The top ten hold about 5.7% of the sample, which has fewer than 65,000 clones, roughly 70% seen once. Sequencing used PBMCs. Every receptor here comes from a middle-aged man in good health and CMV-seronegative.

Here the CDR3 DNA reads TGTGCCAGCAGTTTATATTCTCCGGAACAGGGACCTTTAACCGAAAAACTGTTTTTT. Amino acids: CASSLYSPEQGPLTEKLFF. The chain carries TRBV27 and TRBJ1-4, with D perhaps matching TRBD1 (6 bases). Per the germline V gene, CDR1 is MNHEY and CDR2 is SMNVEV (reference sequence). V was pared by 1 base and J by 8 bases, with 26 bases between. The CDR3 spans 19 residues. Together with reference TRBV27 and TRBJ1-4, the CDR3 gives the full variable domain: EAQVTQNPRYLITVTGKKLTVTCSQNMNHEYMSWYRQDPGLGLRQIYYSMNVEVTDKGDVPEGYKVSRKEKRNFPLILESPSPNQTSLYFCASSLYSPEQGPLTEKLFFGSGTQLSVL.

The chain is built from TRBV18 and TRBJ2-3, with D possibly matching TRBD2 (7 bases). V was cut by 4 bases and J by 6 bases, with 17 bases left in between. Germline values: CDR1 KGHSH, CDR2 LQKENI. CDR3 length equals 15 residues. The CDR3 DNA follows: TGTGCCAGCTCACGGGAGGGGGGGCCCTCGGATACGCAGTATTTT. Protein product: CASSREGGPSDTQYF.

This clone was seen only a few times. V usage is TRBV5-1 and J usage is TRBJ2-7; tentatively, D is TRBD2 (6 bases). The CDR3 extends over 18 amino acids. The V end was cut by 4 bases, the J end by 3 bases, with 26 bases between. Germline-derived CDR1 and CDR2 are SGHRS and YFSETQ. The CDR3 region is CASSLATSPGLLIYEQYF. Written as DNA, the CDR3 is TGCGCCAGCAGCCTCGCCACGAGTCCGGGACTTCTGATCTACGAGCAGTACTTC.

This clone appeared once. The chain combines TRBV2 with TRBJ2-3, with 9 bases identical to TRBD2. Losses at the gene ends were 0 bases for V and 2 bases for J; bases not matched to a gene: 12. The CDR3 runs to 19 residues. The germline V gene encodes CDR1 SNHLY and CDR2 FYNNEI. The DNA of the CDR3 is TGTGCCAGCAGTGAAGCGTTTAGCGGGGGACCCACTTTCACAGATACGCAGTATTTT. This encodes CASSEAFSGGPTFTDTQYF.

To note about this clone: One end of the junction varies from germline; a read error may be responsible. The chain links TRBV7-9 to TRBJ1-1; 8 nucleotides align to TRBD1. The germline gives CDR1 SEHNR, CDR2 FQNEAQ (reference sequence). The length of the CDR3 is 17 residues. CDR3 in amino acids: CSSSQLWTGLKNTEAFF. CDR3 DNA sequence: TGTTCCAGCAGCCAGCTTTGGACAGGGCTTAAGAACACTGAAGCTTTCTTT.

The chain is built from TRBV29-1 and TRBJ2-2, with D perhaps matching TRBD1 (6 bases). CDR3 size: 15 residues. The germline V gene encodes CDR1 SQVTM and CDR2 ANQGSEA. The V end lost 2 bases, the J end lost 7 bases, and 17 bases lay between the germline ends. The DNA for the CDR3 is TGCAGCGTTGAACAATCGGCAGGGGCAAGCGGGGAGCTGTTTTTT. Translating gives CSVEQSAGASGELFF.

The gene calls are TRBV19 and TRBJ1-2; maybe TRBD1 (5 bases). This CDR3 has 15 residues. Trimming took off 2 bases at V and 4 bases at J, with 14 bases between the two ends. Germline V gives CDR1 LNHDA, CDR2 SQIVND (reference sequence). The CDR3 sequence: CASSITQGGTYGYTF. CDR3 DNA sequence: TGTGCCAGTAGTATAACGCAGGGAGGGACCTATGGCTACACCTTC.

The chain links TRBV5-4 to TRBJ2-7, with 9 bases identical to TRBD2. Trimming at V came to 4 bases and at J to 0 bases, leaving 5 bases not matched to a gene. CDR3 size: 15 residues. Germline V lookup: CDR1 SGHNT, CDR2 YYREEE (reference sequence). The CDR3 bases are TGTGCCAGCAGCCGGCTAGCGGGGAGCTCCTACGAGCAGTACTTC. Protein product: CASSRLAGSSYEQYF.

V gene TRBV10-3 combines with J gene TRBJ1-5; D perhaps matches TRBD1 (5 bases). Germline V CDR1 and CDR2: ENHRY, SYGVKD. The length of the CDR3 is 14 residues. Trimming pared 0 bases from V and 2 bases from J, leaving 5 bases between. The CDR3 region has the DNA TGTGCCATCAGTGAGTCGACAGGCAATCAGCCCCAGCATTTT. As protein: CAISESTGNQPQHF.

This clone was counted a single time. The CDR3 carries no conserved terminal phenylalanine or tryptophan, so it likely arises from a read error. This rearrangement joins TRBV5-1 to TRBJ1-4; 7 bases fit TRBD1. CDR3 size: 14 residues. Germline loops: CDR1 SGHRS, CDR2 YFSETQ. V trimming: 7 bases; J trimming: 3 bases; junction bases outside the gene matches: 6. The CDR3 coding sequence is TGCGCCAGCGGACCGGGACAGTCTAATGAAAAACTGTTTCTT. Residues: CASGPGQSNEKLFL.

The chain is built from TRBV9 and TRBJ2-1; maybe TRBD2 (6 bases). The V end lost 0 bases, the J end lost 6 bases, and 16 bases lay between the germline ends. CDR1 and CDR2 from the germline V gene are SGDLS and YYNGEE. The CDR3 has 16 residues. CDR3 in amino acids: CASSVGGDSGSNEQFF. CDR3 in DNA: TGTGCCAGCAGCGTAGGTGGGGACTCCGGGTCCAATGAGCAGTTCTTC. The complete variable domain, with remaining parts taken from reference TRBV9 and TRBJ2-1, reads DSGVTQTPKHLITATGQRVTLRCSPRSGDLSVYWYQQSLDQGLQFLIQYYNGEERAKGNILERFSAQQFPDLHSELNLSSLELGDSALYFCASSVGGDSGSNEQFFGPGTRLTVL.

The chain joins TRBV7-9 to TRBJ2-5; TRBD1 agrees at 10 bases. This CDR3 region has 15 residues. The junction had 8 bases not matched to a gene; V was cut back by 5 bases and J by 5 bases. The germline gives CDR1 SEHNR, CDR2 FQNEAQ (reference sequence). The CDR3 DNA reads as TGTGCCAGCAGCCCAGGGACAGGGGCATTGGAGACCCAGTACTTC. It codes for CASSPGTGALETQYF.

This clone is classed as medium-sized. The chain couples TRBV6-4 to TRBJ2-2; 8 nucleotides line up with TRBD1. V lost 3 bases to trimming and J lost 3 bases; unmatched junction nucleotides: 0. The CDR3 is 14 residues long. Germline lookup yields CDR1 MRHNA and CDR2 SNTAGT. The CDR3 sequence is CASSEGQDTGELFF. The CDR3 DNA sequence: TGTGCCAGCAGTGAGGGACAGGACACCGGGGAGCTGTTTTTT.

This chain connects TRBV6-6 to TRBJ1-1; 7 bases match TRBD1. This CDR3 comprises 16 residues. After removal of 6 bases from V and 3 bases from J, the junction contained 13 bases not matched to a gene. Germline V CDR1 and CDR2: MNHNY, SVGAGI (reference sequence). The CDR3, as DNA: TGTGCCAGCAGATGGAGTCCGGGACAGAGGGACACTGAAGCTTTCTTT. The encoded protein is CASRWSPGQRDTEAFF.

This clone has ten or more counts. This rearrangement joins TRBV5-5 to TRBJ1-6; TRBD1 matches 9 bases. This CDR3 is 19 amino acids long. Germline V gene sequence: CDR1 SGHKS, CDR2 YYEKEE (reference sequence). V gave up 4 bases and J gave up 5 bases; unmatched junction bases: 16. The CDR3 nucleotides read TGTGCCAGCAGCGTACTTTTTAGGGACAGGGTAACTCATAATTCACCCCTCCACTTT. Amino acid sequence: CASSVLFRDRVTHNSPLHF.

The chain employs TRBV19 and TRBJ1-6; D remains ambiguous. CDR1 LNHDA and CDR2 SQIVND come from the germline V gene (reference sequence). CDR3 length: 18 amino acids. V was trimmed by 3 bases and J by 0 bases, leaving 15 bases between them. The CDR3 bases are TGTGCCAGTAGTATGTATGAGGGAATGGACTCCTATAATTCACCCCTCCACTTT. Translating it yields CASSMYEGMDSYNSPLHF.

The chain is built from TRBV9 and TRBJ1-1, with 8 positions matching TRBD1. V was clipped by 0 bases and J by 1 base; unmatched bases: 2. CDR3 length: 15 residues. Germline CDR1 is SGDLS and CDR2 is YYNGEE. For the CDR3, the DNA is TGTGCCAGCAGCGTAGATCAGGGGGCGAACACTGAAGCTTTCTTT. It yields the protein CASSVDQGANTEAFF.

Only one count was recorded for this clone. V and J are TRBV6-5 and TRBJ2-3, with 8 positions matching TRBD1. The V gene end was trimmed by 5 bases and the J gene end by 5 bases; junction bases not matched to a gene: 9. The CDR3 runs 15 residues. Germline values: CDR1 MNHEY, CDR2 SVGAGI. The CDR3 sequence is CASSRPGGAGDTQYF. CDR3 bases: TGTGCCAGCAGTCGCCCAGGGGGCGCCGGAGATACGCAGTATTTT.

The chain has TRBV9 and TRBJ1-2; TRBD1 agrees at 11 bases. The V segment lost 4 bases and the J segment 4 bases; nucleotides outside the gene matches: 12. The CDR3 runs 17 residues. Germline V CDR1 and CDR2: SGDLS, YYNGEE. The CDR3 protein is CASSSLSRDRGIYGYTF. The CDR3 nucleotides read TGTGCCAGCAGCTCCCTCTCCCGGGACAGGGGGATCTATGGCTACACCTTC. The entire variable domain, with the rest obtained from reference TRBV9 and TRBJ1-2, is as follows: DSGVTQTPKHLITATGQRVTLRCSPRSGDLSVYWYQQSLDQGLQFLIQYYNGEERAKGNILERFSAQQFPDLHSELNLSSLELGDSALYFCASSSLSRDRGIYGYTFGSGTRLTVV.

The chain carries TRBV13 and TRBJ2-7, with D maybe TRBD1 (6 bases). Between the trimmed V and J ends, which lost 6 bases and 2 bases, there was a span of 11 bases. The CDR3 extends over 13 amino acids. CDR1 and CDR2 from the germline V gene are PRHDT and FYEKMQ (reference sequence). The CDR3 reads CASSHRQAYEQYF. The CDR3 DNA sequence: TGTGCCAGCAGTCATAGACAGGCCTACGAGCAGTACTTC.

The chain carries TRBV7-3 and TRBJ2-2, with D maybe TRBD2 (5 bases). CDR3 length: 14 amino acids. Germline V lookup: CDR1 SGHTA, CDR2 FQGTGA. V lost 5 bases, J lost 3 bases, and 10 bases lay in between. The CDR3 here is CASSPGTDTGELFF. CDR3 DNA: TGTGCCAGCAGCCCGGGAACGGACACCGGGGAGCTGTTTTTT.

The chain carries TRBV19 and TRBJ1-1; TRBD1 matches 10 bases. The CDR3 is 14 amino acids. The V gene end was trimmed by 8 bases and the J gene end by 2 bases; junction bases not matched to a gene: 5. Germline V gives CDR1 LNHDA, CDR2 SQIVND (reference sequence). The CDR3 loop is CASYDRGQNTEAFF. CDR3 coding DNA: TGTGCCAGTTACGACAGGGGGCAAAACACTGAAGCTTTCTTT.

J is TRBJ2-7 and V is TRBV28, with TRBD2 matching over 11 bases. V lost 6 bases, J lost 3 bases, and 7 bases stayed unmatched. CDR3 size: 15 residues. Germline V gene lookup returns CDR1 MDHEN and CDR2 SYDVKM. The CDR3 DNA reads as TGTGCCAGCAGCAAGCCGGGACTAGCGGTCTACGAGCAGTACTTC. This gives the protein CASSKPGLAVYEQYF.

The chain links TRBV5-1 to TRBJ2-3; 12 nucleotides match TRBD2. Germline V gene lookup returns CDR1 SGHRS and CDR2 YFSETQ. The CDR3 is made up of 16 amino acids. Trimming at V came to 6 bases and at J to 6 bases, leaving 11 bases not matched to a gene. CDR3 residues: CASNSGLAGRADTQYF. CDR3 in DNA: TGCGCCAGCAACTCCGGACTAGCGGGACGCGCGGATACGCAGTATTTT.

V and J are TRBV2 and TRBJ2-7; possible D gene TRBD2, 7 bases. Germline-derived CDR1 and CDR2 are SNHLY and FYNNEI. The CDR3 extends over 13 amino acids. Trimming took 4 bases from V and 12 from J, leaving 19 bases between them. The chain's CDR3 is CASSAQGPGGSYF. The CDR3 nucleotides are TGTGCCAGCAGTGCACAGGGTCCCGGGGGGTCGTACTTC.

Here the CDR3 reads CAISEAKTGHEQFF. CDR3 coding DNA: TGTGCCATCAGTGAGGCCAAAACAGGGCATGAGCAGTTCTTC. The chain combines TRBV10-3 with TRBJ2-1; weak D call: TRBD1 (6 bases). The CDR3 is made up of 14 amino acids. In germline, CDR1 is ENHRY, CDR2 SYGVKD. V lost 2 bases, J lost 8 bases, and 13 bases lay in between.

This chain links TRBV5-1 with TRBJ1-4; 7 bases fit TRBD1. CDR1 and CDR2 (germline): SGHRS, YFSETQ. Trimming took 0 bases from V and 8 from J; bases not matched to a gene: 4. This CDR3 comprises 14 residues. CDR3 region: CASSLGQGYEKLFF. The CDR3 DNA reads TGCGCCAGCAGCTTGGGACAGGGATACGAAAAACTGTTTTTT. Combining the CDR3 with reference TRBV5-1 and TRBJ1-4 gives the whole variable domain KAGVTQTPRYLIKTRGQQVTLSCSPISGHRSVSWYQQTPGQGLQFLFEYFSETQRNKGNFPGRFSGRQFSNSRSEMNVSTLELGDSALYLCASSLGQGYEKLFFGSGTQLSVL.